What follows are 27 T cell receptor beta chains derived from one specimen sequenced in a study of cytomegalovirus exposure and HLA in healthy donors. The PCR was carried out with 60 Vbeta primers and 13 Jbeta primers. Sequenced by immunoSEQ multiplex PCR; TCRdb stores in-frame clones only, minus some. This listing includes around 76,000 clones. Specimen: PBMCs. The receptors shown here come from a woman aged 55-69 years in good health and CMV-seronegative.

The gene calls are TRBV7-2 and TRBJ1-5; no definite D call. This CDR3 contains 14 residues. Germline CDR1 SGHTA, CDR2 FQGNSA. The V end lost 4 bases, the J end lost 5 bases, and 12 bases lay between the germline ends. In DNA form, the CDR3 reads TGTGCCAGCAGCTACGCTGGGAGGGATCAGCCCCAGCATTTT. This encodes CASSYAGRDQPQHF.

This chain links TRBV19 with TRBJ2-7; 8 bases fit TRBD1. V lost 8 bases to trimming and J lost 7 bases; unmatched junction nucleotides: 10. CDR1 is LNHDA, CDR2 SQIVND, per germline (reference sequence). This CDR3 region has 13 residues. The CDR3 loop reads CASLGTGPREQYF. Written as DNA, the CDR3 is TGTGCCAGTCTTGGGACAGGCCCTAGGGAGCAGTACTTC.

The chain couples TRBV19 to TRBJ2-1; 9 bases are a match to TRBD1. The CDR3 loop spans 14 amino acids. Per germline, CDR1 LNHDA and CDR2 SQIVND (reference sequence). Germline trimming cut 10 bases from V and 5 bases from J; bases unmatched to any gene: 9. CDR3 coding DNA: TGTGCCACCAAATTACAGGGGGCTAACAATGAGCAGTTCTTC. Amino acid sequence: CATKLQGANNEQFF. The full variable domain, with the rest looked up from reference TRBV19 and TRBJ2-1, is DGGITQSPKYLFRKEGQNVTLSCEQNLNHDAMYWYRQDPGQGLRLIYYSQIVNDFQKGDIAEGYSVSREKKESFPLTVTSAQKNPTAFYLCATKLQGANNEQFFGPGTRLTVL.

This rearrangement joins TRBV2 to TRBJ1-1; perhaps TRBD1 as D (6 bases). The V and J ends lost 5 bases and 4 bases respectively, with 17 bases between them. This CDR3 has 15 amino acids. CDR1 and CDR2 (germline): SNHLY, FYNNEI. CDR3 DNA sequence: TGTGCCAGCAGTACACCACCAGGGGTGGGCACTGAAGCTTTCTTT. This codes for CASSTPPGVGTEAFF.

The rearrangement links TRBV11-3 to TRBJ2-3; 7 bases fit TRBD1. The CDR3 contains 18 residues. CDR1 is SGHNT and CDR2 is YENEEA in the germline V gene. After removal of 4 bases from V and 0 bases from J, the junction contained 13 bases not matched to a gene. CDR3 residues: CASSSLWTGGPSTDTQYF. The CDR3 nucleotides are TGTGCCAGCAGCTCTCTCTGGACAGGAGGCCCTAGCACAGATACGCAGTATTTT.

The gene calls are TRBV5-1 and TRBJ2-6, with 7 bases lining up with TRBD2. CDR1 is SGHRS, CDR2 YFSETQ, per germline. The CDR3 is made up of 16 amino acids. V lost 4 bases to trimming and J lost 2 bases; unmatched junction nucleotides: 6. The CDR3 DNA reads TGCGCCAGCAGCGATGGCGGGGGAACTGGGGCCAACGTCCTGACTTTC. Translating it yields CASSDGGGTGANVLTF. The full variable domain, with the rest looked up from reference TRBV5-1 and TRBJ2-6, is KAGVTQTPRYLIKTRGQQVTLSCSPISGHRSVSWYQQTPGQGLQFLFEYFSETQRNKGNFPGRFSGRQFSNSRSEMNVSTLELGDSALYLCASSDGGGTGANVLTFGAGSRLTVL.

The rearrangement links TRBV7-9 to TRBJ2-5; TRBD1 is a possible D gene (6 bases). V was trimmed by 3 bases and J by 4 bases, leaving 12 bases between them. Germline CDR1 SEHNR, CDR2 FQNEAQ (reference sequence). CDR3 length: 14 amino acids. The CDR3 region has the DNA TGTGCCAGCAGCTTGGGGGCGGTTTCAGAGACCCAGTACTTC. This translates into CASSLGAVSETQYF. The entire variable domain, with the rest obtained from reference TRBV7-9 and TRBJ2-5, is as follows: DTGVSQNPRHKITKRGQNVTFRCDPISEHNRLYWYRQTLGQGPEFLTYFQNEAQLEKSRLLSDRFSAERPKGSFSTLEIQRTEQGDSAMYLCASSLGAVSETQYFGPGTRLLVL.

This chain links TRBV7-9 with TRBJ1-1; 10 bases line up with TRBD1. The ends lost 3 bases at V and 7 bases at J; junction bases unmatched: 2. The CDR3 has 13 amino acids. The germline gives CDR1 SEHNR, CDR2 FQNEAQ (reference sequence). CDR3 residues: CASSLGQGNEAFF. In DNA form, the CDR3 reads TGTGCCAGCAGCTTGGGACAGGGGAATGAAGCTTTCTTT.

J is TRBJ2-7 and V is TRBV6-6; 9 nucleotides match TRBD1. Germline CDR1 and CDR2: MNHNY and SVGAGI (reference sequence). This CDR3 has 14 amino acids. The J segment lost 2 bases and the V segment lost 5 bases, leaving 4 bases of the junction unmatched. CDR3 DNA: TGTGCCAGCAGTAGGGGACAGGGTCCCTACGAGCAGTACTTC. As protein: CASSRGQGPYEQYF.

The chain employs TRBV6-6 and TRBJ2-7; perhaps TRBD1 as D (6 bases). This CDR3 comprises 14 residues. Between the trimmed V and J ends, which lost 5 bases and 2 bases, there was a span of 13 bases. Per germline, CDR1 MNHNY and CDR2 SVGAGI (reference sequence). CDR3 sequence (DNA): TGTGCCAGCAGTACGCCGGGACAAGCCTACGAGCAGTACTTC. It yields the protein CASSTPGQAYEQYF.

The chain carries TRBV6-5 and TRBJ1-4, with 11 bases lining up with TRBD1. V shed 2 bases, J shed 7 bases, and the junction held 6 bases outside the gene matches. Germline CDR1 reads MNHEY; CDR2 reads SVGAGI. This CDR3 is 16 amino acids long. The CDR3 reads CASSYGTGGFSEKLFF. As DNA, the CDR3 is TGTGCCAGCAGTTACGGGACAGGGGGGTTCTCTGAAAAACTGTTTTTT.

This chain connects TRBV7-8 to TRBJ1-1, with a weak D call TRBD1 (5 bases). This CDR3 contains 15 residues. V dropped 1 base and J dropped 0 bases, with 9 bases sitting between them. CDR1 is SGHVS and CDR2 is FQNEAQ in the germline V gene. The CDR3 spells CASSLVDRMNTEAFF. The DNA for the CDR3 is TGTGCCAGCAGCTTAGTTGACAGAATGAACACTGAAGCTTTCTTT.

The chain couples TRBV6-5 to TRBJ2-3; D uncertain. The V end lost 7 bases, the J end lost 2 bases, and 7 bases lay between the germline ends. This CDR3 region has 12 residues. Germline V gene sequence: CDR1 MNHEY, CDR2 SVGAGI. The chain's CDR3 is CASIDNTDTQYF. The CDR3, as DNA: TGTGCCAGCATCGACAACACAGATACGCAGTATTTT.

The chain employs TRBV7-6 and TRBJ2-1, with 11 bases matching TRBD2. The ends lost 5 bases at V and 7 bases at J; junction bases unmatched: 10. Germline V gene sequence: CDR1 SGHVS, CDR2 FNYEAQ. This CDR3 is built from 16 residues. For the CDR3, the DNA is TGTGCCAGCAGCCAAAAGGGACTAGCGGACGGGAATGAGCAGTTCTTC. It codes for CASSQKGLADGNEQFF.

V usage is TRBV6-1 and J usage is TRBJ1-2; no clear D gene. V lost 0 bases and J lost 1, with 6 bases in between. Germline V gives CDR1 MNHNS, CDR2 SASEGT. The CDR3 is made up of 14 amino acids. CDR3 nucleotides: TGTGCCAGCAGTGAAGCTAGAAATAACTATGGCTACACCTTC. The encoded protein is CASSEARNNYGYTF.

This chain's CDR3 is CASSPWTSNTISSSYEQYF. For the CDR3, the DNA is TGCGCCAGCAGCCCCTGGACTAGCAATACCATCTCGAGCTCCTACGAGCAGTACTTC. The V gene is TRBV5-1, the J gene TRBJ2-5; 8 positions agree with TRBD2. The tail of the sequence fits TRBJ2-7 better, so the J call may be wrong. The CDR3 runs to 19 residues. The germline V gene has CDR1 SGHRS and CDR2 YFSETQ.

V usage is TRBV27 and J usage is TRBJ2-7; 7 bases match TRBD1. CDR3 size: 15 residues. CDR1 and CDR2 from the germline V gene are MNHEY and SMNVEV (reference sequence). The V gene end was trimmed by 6 bases and the J gene end by 3 bases; junction bases not matched to a gene: 11. CDR3 bases: TGTGCCAGCAGGCCCGCTCAACAGGGGATCTACGAGCAGTACTTC. Amino acid sequence: CASRPAQQGIYEQYF.

The chain recombines TRBV2 with TRBJ1-2; no clear D. CDR1 is SNHLY and CDR2 is FYNNEI in the germline V gene. V was cut by 2 bases and J by 4 bases, with 5 bases left in between. This CDR3 comprises 12 residues. CDR3 residues: CASSESSYGYTF. CDR3 sequence (DNA): TGTGCCAGCAGTGAATCCTCCTATGGCTACACCTTC.

The chain combines TRBV29-1 with TRBJ1-2; D possibly corresponds to TRBD1 (5 bases). Trimming shortened V by 4 bases and J by 12 bases, and 15 bases separated the two germline ends. The V gene's germline CDR1 is SQVTM and CDR2 ANQGSEA. The CDR3 runs to 11 residues. CDR3 nucleotides: TGCAGCGTTGCGTTTCAGGGTCTCCACACCTTC. Amino acid sequence: CSVAFQGLHTF.

The CDR3 nucleotides read TGTGCCAGCAGCTCAAGACTAGCGGGAGACAATGAGCAGTTCTTC. Its protein product is CASSSRLAGDNEQFF. The rearrangement links TRBV7-9 to TRBJ2-1, with 12 bases matching TRBD2. The CDR3 extends over 15 amino acids. Germline CDR1 reads SEHNR; CDR2 reads FQNEAQ (reference sequence). J gave up 5 bases and V 4 bases, and 3 bases lay outside the gene matches. Supplemented by reference TRBV7-9 and TRBJ2-1, the full variable domain reads DTGVSQNPRHKITKRGQNVTFRCDPISEHNRLYWYRQTLGQGPEFLTYFQNEAQLEKSRLLSDRFSAERPKGSFSTLEIQRTEQGDSAMYLCASSSRLAGDNEQFFGPGTRLTVL.

CDR3 sequence reads: CASSPVVDNSPLHF. In nucleotides, the CDR3 is TGTGCCAGCAGCCCTGTTGTTGATAATTCACCCCTCCACTTT. This chain uses TRBV4-2 with TRBJ1-6; D gene uncertain. Trimming removed 4 bases at V and 5 bases at J, with 9 bases between. The CDR3 extends over 14 amino acids. Germline CDR1 reads LGHNA; CDR2 reads YNFKEQ.

The chain links TRBV28 to TRBJ2-1; D possibly corresponds to TRBD2 (5 bases). The CDR3 sequence is 10 residues long. V was trimmed by 5 bases and J by 11 bases, leaving 7 bases between them. Germline CDR1 reads MDHEN; CDR2 reads SYDVKM. CDR3 residues: CASSEGKQFF. CDR3 nucleotides: TGTGCCAGCAGTGAGGGTAAGCAGTTCTTC.

The rearrangement joins TRBV28 to TRBJ2-5; D not resolved. The CDR3 is 13 residues long. V shed 1 base and J shed 5 bases, with 8 bases lying between them. Germline CDR1 MDHEN, CDR2 SYDVKM. DNA for the CDR3: TGTGCCAGCAGTTTATCTAGGCCCGAGACCCAGTACTTC. Translation gives CASSLSRPETQYF.

V usage is TRBV28 and J usage is TRBJ2-2; TRBD2 matches 7 bases. Trimming at V came to 6 bases and at J to 5 bases, leaving 6 bases not matched to a gene. This CDR3 contains 14 residues. CDR1 and CDR2 (germline): MDHEN, SYDVKM. The CDR3 DNA sequence: TGTGCCAGCAGGATACGGGAGGAGACCGGGGAGCTGTTTTTT. This codes for CASRIREETGELFF.

The CDR3 DNA sequence: TGTGCCAGCAGCCGACAGGGGAGCTCCTACGAGCAGTACTTC. Translated, it gives CASSRQGSSYEQYF. The chain is built from TRBV28 and TRBJ2-7, with 8 positions matching TRBD1. Germline V gene data show CDR1 as MDHEN and CDR2 as SYDVKM. With 6 bases clipped from V and 0 bases from J, the junction kept 4 bases outside the gene matches. CDR3 length: 14 residues.

The chain couples TRBV28 to TRBJ1-2; 7 bases fit TRBD1. Germline CDR1 is MDHEN and CDR2 is SYDVKM. This CDR3 comprises 13 residues. V was pared by 8 bases and J by 4 bases, with 7 bases of the junction left unmatched. Written as DNA, the CDR3 is TGTGCCAGCTGGGACAGCTCGTTCTATGGCTACACCTTC. Amino acid sequence: CASWDSSFYGYTF.

The chain is built from TRBV6-1 and TRBJ2-3, with TRBD1 as a possible D gene (5 bases). The CDR3 has 14 amino acids. V was trimmed by 4 bases and J by 3 bases, leaving 11 bases between them. From germline, CDR1 is MNHNS and CDR2 SASEGT. The DNA for the CDR3 is TGTGCCAGCAGTGTTGCAGGGTGGACAGATACGCAGTATTTT. This translates into CASSVAGWTDTQYF.